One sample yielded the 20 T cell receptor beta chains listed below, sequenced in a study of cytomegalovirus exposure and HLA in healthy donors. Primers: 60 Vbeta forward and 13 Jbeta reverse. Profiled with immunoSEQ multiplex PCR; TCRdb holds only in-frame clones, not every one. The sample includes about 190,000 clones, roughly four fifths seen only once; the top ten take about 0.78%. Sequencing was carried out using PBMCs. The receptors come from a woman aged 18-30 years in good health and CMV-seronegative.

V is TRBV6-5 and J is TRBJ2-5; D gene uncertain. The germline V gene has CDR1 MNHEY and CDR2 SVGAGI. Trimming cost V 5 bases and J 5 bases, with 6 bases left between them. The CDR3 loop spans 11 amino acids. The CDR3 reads CASSPRETQYF. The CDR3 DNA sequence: TGTGCCAGCAGTCCCCGGGAGACCCAGTACTTC.

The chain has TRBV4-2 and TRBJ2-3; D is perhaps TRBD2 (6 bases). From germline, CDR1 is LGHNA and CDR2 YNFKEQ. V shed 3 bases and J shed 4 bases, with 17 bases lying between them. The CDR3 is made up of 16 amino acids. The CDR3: CASSQEQMTRADTQYF. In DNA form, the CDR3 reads TGTGCCAGCAGCCAGGAGCAGATGACTAGGGCAGATACGCAGTATTTT.

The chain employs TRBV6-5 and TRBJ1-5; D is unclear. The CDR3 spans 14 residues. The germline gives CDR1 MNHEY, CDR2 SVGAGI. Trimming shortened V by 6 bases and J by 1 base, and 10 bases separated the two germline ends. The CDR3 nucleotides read TGTGCCAGCAGCGACCCCGGGAGCAATCAGCCCCAGCATTTT. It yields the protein CASSDPGSNQPQHF.

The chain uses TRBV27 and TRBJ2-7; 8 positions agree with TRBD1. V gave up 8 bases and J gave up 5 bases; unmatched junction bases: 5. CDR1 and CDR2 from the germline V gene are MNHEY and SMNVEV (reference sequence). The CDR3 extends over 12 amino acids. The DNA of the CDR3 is TGTGCCAGCCGGACAGGGTATAACGAGCAGTACTTC. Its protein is CASRTGYNEQYF.

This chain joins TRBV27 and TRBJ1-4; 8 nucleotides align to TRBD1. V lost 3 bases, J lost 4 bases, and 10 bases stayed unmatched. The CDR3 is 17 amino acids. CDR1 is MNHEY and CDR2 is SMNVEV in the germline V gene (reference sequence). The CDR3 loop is CASSFLQGAGRNEKLFF. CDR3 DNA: TGTGCCAGCAGTTTTCTGCAGGGGGCAGGGCGTAATGAAAAACTGTTTTTT.

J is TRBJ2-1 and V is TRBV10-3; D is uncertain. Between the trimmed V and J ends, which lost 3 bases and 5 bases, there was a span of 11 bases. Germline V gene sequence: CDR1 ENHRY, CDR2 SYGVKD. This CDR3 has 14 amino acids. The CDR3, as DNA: TGTGCCATCAGTGACTACAGAGAGAACAATGAGCAGTTCTTC. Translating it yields CAISDYRENNEQFF.

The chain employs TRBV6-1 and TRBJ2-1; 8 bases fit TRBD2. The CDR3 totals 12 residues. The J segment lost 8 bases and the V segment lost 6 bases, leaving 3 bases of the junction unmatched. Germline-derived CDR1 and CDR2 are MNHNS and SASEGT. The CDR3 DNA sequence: TGTGCCAGCAGCCGGACTAGCTATGAGCAGTTCTTC. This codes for CASSRTSYEQFF.

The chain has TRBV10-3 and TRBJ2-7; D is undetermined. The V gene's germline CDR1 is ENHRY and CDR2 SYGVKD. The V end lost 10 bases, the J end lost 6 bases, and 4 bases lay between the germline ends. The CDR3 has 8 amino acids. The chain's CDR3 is CASAEQYF. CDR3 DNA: TGTGCCAGCGCCGAGCAGTACTTC.

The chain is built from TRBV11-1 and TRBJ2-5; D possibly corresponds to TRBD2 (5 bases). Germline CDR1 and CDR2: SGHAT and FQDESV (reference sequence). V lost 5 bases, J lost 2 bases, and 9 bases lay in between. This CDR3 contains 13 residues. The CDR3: CASSPGRQETQYF. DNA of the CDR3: TGTGCCAGCAGCCCTGGGAGACAAGAGACCCAGTACTTC.

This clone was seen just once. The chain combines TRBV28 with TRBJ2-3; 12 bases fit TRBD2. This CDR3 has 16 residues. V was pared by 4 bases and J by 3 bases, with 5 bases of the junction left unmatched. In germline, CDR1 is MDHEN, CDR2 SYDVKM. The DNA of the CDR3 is TGTGCCAGCAGTTCCGCGACTAGCGGGAGAACAGATACGCAGTATTTT. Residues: CASSSATSGRTDTQYF.

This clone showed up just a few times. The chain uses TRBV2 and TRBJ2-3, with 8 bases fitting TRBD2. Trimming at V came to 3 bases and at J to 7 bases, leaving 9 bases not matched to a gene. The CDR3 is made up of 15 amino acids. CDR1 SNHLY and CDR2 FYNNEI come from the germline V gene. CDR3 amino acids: CASSDPSGSSYTQYF. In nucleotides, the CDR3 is TGTGCCAGCAGTGACCCCAGCGGGAGTTCCTATACGCAGTATTTT.

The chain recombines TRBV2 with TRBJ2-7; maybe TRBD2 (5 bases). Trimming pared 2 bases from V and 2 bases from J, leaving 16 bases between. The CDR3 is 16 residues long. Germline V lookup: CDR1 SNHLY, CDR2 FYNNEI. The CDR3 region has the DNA TGTGCCAGCAGTGAAAACGCGGCGGGTTCCCCCTACGAGCAGTACTTC. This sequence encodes CASSENAAGSPYEQYF.

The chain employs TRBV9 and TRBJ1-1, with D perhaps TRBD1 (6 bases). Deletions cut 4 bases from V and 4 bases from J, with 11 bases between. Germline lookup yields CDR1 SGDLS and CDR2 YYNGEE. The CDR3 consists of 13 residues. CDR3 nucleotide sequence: TGTGCCAGCAGCAGCCCAGGGGTCACTGAAGCTTTCTTT. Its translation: CASSSPGVTEAFF. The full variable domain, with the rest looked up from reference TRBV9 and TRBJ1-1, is DSGVTQTPKHLITATGQRVTLRCSPRSGDLSVYWYQQSLDQGLQFLIQYYNGEERAKGNILERFSAQQFPDLHSELNLSSLELGDSALYFCASSSPGVTEAFFGQGTRLTVV.

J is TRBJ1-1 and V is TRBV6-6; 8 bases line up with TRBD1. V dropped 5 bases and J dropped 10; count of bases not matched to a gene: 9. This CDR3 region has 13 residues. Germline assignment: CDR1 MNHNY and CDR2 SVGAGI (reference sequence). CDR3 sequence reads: CASSPGQGGGAFF. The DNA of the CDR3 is TGTGCCAGCAGTCCAGGACAGGGAGGGGGAGCTTTCTTT.

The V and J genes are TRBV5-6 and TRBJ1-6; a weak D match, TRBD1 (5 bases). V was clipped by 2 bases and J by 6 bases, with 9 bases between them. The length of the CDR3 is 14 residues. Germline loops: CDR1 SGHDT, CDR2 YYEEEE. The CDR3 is CASSFWGLNSPLHF. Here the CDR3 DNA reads TGTGCCAGCAGCTTCTGGGGCCTTAATTCACCCCTCCACTTT.

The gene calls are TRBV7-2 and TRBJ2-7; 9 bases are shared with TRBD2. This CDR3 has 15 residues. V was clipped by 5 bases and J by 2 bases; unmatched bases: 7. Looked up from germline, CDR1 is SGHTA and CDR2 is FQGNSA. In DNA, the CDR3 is TGTGCCAGCAGCAGAGCGGGGGGCCCAGCCTACGAGCAGTACTTC. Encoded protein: CASSRAGGPAYEQYF.

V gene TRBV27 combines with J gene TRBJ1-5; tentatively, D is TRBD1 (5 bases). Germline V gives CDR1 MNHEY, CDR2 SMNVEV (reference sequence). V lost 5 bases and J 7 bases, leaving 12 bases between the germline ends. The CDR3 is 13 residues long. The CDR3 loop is CASSVRVGQPQHF. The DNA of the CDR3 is TGTGCCAGCAGTGTCAGGGTAGGGCAGCCCCAGCATTTT.

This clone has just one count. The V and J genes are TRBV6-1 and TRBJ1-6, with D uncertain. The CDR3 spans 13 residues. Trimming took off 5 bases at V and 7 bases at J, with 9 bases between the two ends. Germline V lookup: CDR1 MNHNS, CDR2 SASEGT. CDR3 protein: CASSREVNSPLHF. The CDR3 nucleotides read TGTGCCAGCAGTAGGGAGGTGAATTCACCCCTCCACTTT.

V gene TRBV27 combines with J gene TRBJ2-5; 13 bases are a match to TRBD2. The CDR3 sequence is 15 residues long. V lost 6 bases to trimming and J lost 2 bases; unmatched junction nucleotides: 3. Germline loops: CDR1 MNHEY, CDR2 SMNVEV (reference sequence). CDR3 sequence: CASSRLAGGQETQYF. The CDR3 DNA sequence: TGTGCCAGCAGCCGACTAGCGGGGGGACAAGAGACCCAGTACTTC.

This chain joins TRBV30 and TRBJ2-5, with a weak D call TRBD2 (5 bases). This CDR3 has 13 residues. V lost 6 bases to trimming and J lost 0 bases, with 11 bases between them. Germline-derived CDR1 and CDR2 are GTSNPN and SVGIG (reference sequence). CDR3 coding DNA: TGTGCCTGTCAGGAGGAGTACCAAGAGACCCAGTACTTC. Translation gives CACQEEYQETQYF.